One and the same sample provided the 24 T cell receptor beta chains below, sequenced in a study of T cells in Graves' hyperthyroidism and ophthalmopathy. Researchers amplified the TCR beta CDR3 regions from RNA transcripts. A set of HTBI primers served as the primers for a first-round RT-PCR of the TCR CDR3. TCRdb passed the multiplex PCR reads through MiXCR, listing each CDR3 protein once. This table holds more than 150,000 distinct CDR3 sequences, about 17% found once. The material sequenced was blood. These receptors came from a woman between 45 and 60 years old with Graves' hyperthyroidism.

This clonotype has ten or more counts. The genes are TRBV7-9 and TRBJ1-2, with D perhaps TRBD1 (6 bases). The CDR3 covers 11 residues. The germline V gene encodes CDR1 SEHNR and CDR2 FQNEAQ (reference sequence). V was cut by 3 bases and J by 9 bases, with 8 bases left in between. The CDR3 DNA reads TGTGCCAGCAGCTTGGACAGCAGCTACACCTTC. Translating gives CASSLDSSYTF.

The rearrangement links TRBV4-3 to TRBJ2-5; either TRBD1 or TRBD2 may supply D (7 bases each). With 3 bases removed from V and 4 bases from J, the gap between germline ends came to 12 bases. Germline CDR1 reads LGHNA; CDR2 reads YSLEER. The CDR3 spans 14 residues. The CDR3 nucleotides read TGCGCCAGCAGCCACAGGGGGGGAGCAGAGACCCAGTACTTC. This sequence encodes CASSHRGGAETQYF.

This clonotype showed up just a few times. No conserved phenylalanine or tryptophan is present at the end of the CDR3, so a read error is the likely explanation. The chain uses TRBV6-1 and TRBJ1-1; D not certain. The CDR3 is 14 amino acids. Germline lookup yields CDR1 MNHNS and CDR2 SASEGT. V lost 6 bases, J lost 1 base, and 12 bases lay in between. The CDR3 bases are TGTGCCAGCAGATCTGGGATGGGGAACACTGAAGCTTTCTCT. It translates to CASRSGMGNTEAFS.

V and J are TRBV11-2 and TRBJ2-3; D is uncertain. From germline, CDR1 is SGHAT and CDR2 FQNNGV. The CDR3 extends over 13 amino acids. Trimming pared 0 bases from V and 7 bases from J, leaving 8 bases between. CDR3 protein: CASSLDPPYTQYF. CDR3 sequence (DNA): TGTGCCAGCAGCTTAGACCCCCCCTATACGCAGTATTTT. Full variable domain (outside the CDR3, taken from reference TRBV11-2 and TRBJ2-3): EAGVAQSPRYKIIEKRQSVAFWCNPISGHATLYWYQQILGQGPKLLIQFQNNGVVDDSQLPKDRFSAERLKGVDSTLKIQPAKLEDSAVYLCASSLDPPYTQYFGPGTRLTVL.

Ten or more counts support this clonotype. The chain couples TRBV27 to TRBJ2-7; weak D call: TRBD2 (5 bases). Per germline, CDR1 MNHEY and CDR2 SMNVEV (reference sequence). The CDR3 loop spans 14 amino acids. V was cut by 2 bases and J by 7 bases, with 15 bases left in between. CDR3 residues: CASSLVPGTREQYF. For the CDR3, the DNA is TGTGCCAGCAGTTTAGTTCCGGGAACTCGGGAGCAGTACTTC.

This clonotype was seen repeatedly, ten times or more. The chain couples TRBV7-8 to TRBJ2-5, with D maybe TRBD2 (5 bases). The CDR3 has 14 amino acids. From germline, CDR1 is SGHVS and CDR2 FQNEAQ. V was pared by 6 bases and J by 3 bases, with 14 bases between. CDR3 in amino acids: CASSPPGYKETQYF. The CDR3 DNA reads as TGTGCCAGCAGTCCACCGGGGTATAAAGAGACCCAGTACTTC.

This clonotype was seen ten or more times. The rearrangement links TRBV6-1 to TRBJ1-5; TRBD1 matches 12 bases. V dropped 6 bases and J dropped 1; count of bases not matched to a gene: 16. The CDR3 is 20 amino acids. CDR1 and CDR2 (germline): MNHNS, SASEGT. This chain's CDR3 is CASRVPGTGGAGWSNQPQHF. The CDR3 DNA sequence: TGTGCCAGCAGGGTACCCGGGACAGGGGGCGCGGGTTGGAGCAATCAGCCCCAGCATTTT.

This clonotype was counted ten times or more. The chain uses TRBV6-1 and TRBJ2-2; D gene unclear. Germline-derived CDR1 and CDR2 are MNHNS and SASEGT. V was shortened by 7 bases and J by 4 bases, with 7 bases between the two germline ends. The CDR3 covers 12 residues. CDR3: CASITATGELFF. In nucleotides, the CDR3 is TGTGCCAGCATCACAGCCACCGGGGAGCTGTTTTTT.

At least ten counts were recorded for this clonotype. The CDR3, as DNA: TGTGCCAGCACCCCGACAGGACAAGAGACCCAGTACTTC. Translation: CASTPTGQETQYF. The J gene is TRBJ2-5, the V gene TRBV6-1; D possibly corresponds to TRBD1 (6 bases). Germline CDR1 and CDR2: MNHNS and SASEGT. The CDR3 is 13 amino acids. The germline V and J ends were trimmed by 7 bases and 2 bases, with 11 bases remaining between them.

This chain connects TRBV28 to TRBJ1-2, with unresolved D. Between the trimmed V and J ends, which lost 10 bases and 8 bases, there was a span of 17 bases. CDR1 and CDR2 from the germline V gene are MDHEN and SYDVKM. CDR3 length: 12 amino acids. CDR3 in DNA: TGTGCCATACTGCTCGGGATTGAGGGCTACACCTTC. Encoded protein: CAILLGIEGYTF.

This clonotype was detected only once. The chain recombines TRBV28 with TRBJ2-3; tentative D call: TRBD2 (5 bases). CDR1 is MDHEN, CDR2 SYDVKM, per germline. The V gene lost 6 bases and the J gene lost 5 bases, with 18 bases spanning the gap. CDR3 size: 15 residues. The CDR3 is CASRSSGAIGDTQYF. The DNA of the CDR3 is TGTGCCAGCAGATCGAGCGGTGCGATCGGAGATACGCAGTATTTT.

There are a few counts of this clonotype. The chain combines TRBV9 with TRBJ1-6; D possibly corresponds to TRBD1 (6 bases). The V and J ends lost 3 bases and 2 bases respectively, with 15 bases between them. Germline-derived CDR1 and CDR2 are SGDLS and YYNGEE. This CDR3 spans 17 amino acids. The CDR3 nucleotides are TGTGCCAGCAGCGAGACAGGAGCGGGAACCTATAATTCACCCCTCCACTTT. It is translated as CASSETGAGTYNSPLHF.

Many counts were recorded for this clonotype. This chain connects TRBV11-2 to TRBJ1-2, with 8 bases lining up with TRBD1. The CDR3 covers 15 residues. Trimming cost V 7 bases and J 5 bases; bases outside gene matches: 12. CDR1 and CDR2 (germline): SGHAT, FQNNGV. CDR3 residues: CASTPSGTGLYGYTF. CDR3 coding DNA: TGTGCCAGCACCCCATCCGGGACAGGACTATATGGCTACACCTTC.

Worth noting for this clonotype: A junction end diverges from the germline sequence, so it may reflect a read error. The DNA for the CDR3 is TGTGCTAGCAGCCCCCTGGACAGGGGGAATGGCTACACCTTC. It yields the protein CASSPLDRGNGYTF. The chain is built from TRBV7-7 and TRBJ1-2; 10 bases align to TRBD1. The CDR3 length is 14 residues. Germline CDR1 and CDR2: SSHAT and FNYEAQ (reference sequence).

This clonotype was seen many times. V usage is TRBV2 and J usage is TRBJ1-6, with D possibly matching TRBD1 (5 bases). Per the germline V gene, CDR1 is SNHLY and CDR2 is FYNNEI. The CDR3 extends over 15 amino acids. V lost 10 bases to trimming and J lost 9 bases, with 22 bases between them. The CDR3 is CAIRGGNRRGSPLHF. The CDR3 bases are TGTGCCATCCGGGGGGGGAACAGGCGGGGTTCACCCCTCCACTTT.

On this clonotype itself: One end of the junction does not line up with germline, which may come from a read error. This rearrangement joins TRBV20-1 to TRBJ2-2, with D perhaps matching TRBD2 (6 bases). The CDR3 totals 15 residues. Germline V lookup: CDR1 DFQATT, CDR2 SNEGSKA (reference sequence). CDR3: CSARVSPVGNGEVFF. The CDR3, as DNA: TGCAGTGCTAGAGTGTCCCCCGTGGGAAACGGGGAGGTGTTTTTT.

This clonotype has a count of ten or more. V is TRBV6-2 or TRBV6-3 and J is TRBJ1-1; tentative D call: TRBD1 (5 bases). Germline assignment: CDR1 MNHEY and CDR2 SVGEGT. The ends were cut back, 5 bases at V and 0 bases at J, with 13 bases in the middle. The CDR3 contains 15 residues. The CDR3 bases are TGTGCCAGCAGTAACGGGGGGATGATGAACACTGAAGCTTTCTTT. Translated: CASSNGGMMNTEAFF.

In its sample, this clonotype was seen many times. V gene TRBV5-1 combines with J gene TRBJ2-1, with D tentatively TRBD2 (6 bases). In germline, CDR1 is SGHRS, CDR2 YFSETQ. There are 14 residues in the CDR3. Trimming took 2 bases from V and 4 from J, leaving 10 bases between them. CDR3 residues: CASSFRESYNEQFF. The CDR3 nucleotides read TGCGCCAGCAGCTTCCGGGAGTCTTACAATGAGCAGTTCTTC.

The J gene is TRBJ1-1, the V gene TRBV29-1; possibly TRBD1 for D (6 bases). CDR1 is SQVTM and CDR2 is ANQGSEA in the germline V gene. The ends were cut back, 4 bases at V and 1 base at J, with 10 bases in the middle. This CDR3 is built from 13 residues. The CDR3 DNA reads TGCAGCGTTGGGGCAGGGGAGAACACTGAAGCTTTCTTT. It yields the protein CSVGAGENTEAFF.

This clonotype has a count of ten or more. This chain links TRBV7-9 with TRBJ2-1, with D maybe TRBD2 (5 bases). The CDR3 consists of 16 residues. Trimming removed 6 bases from V and 0 bases from J, with 15 bases in between. Germline assignment: CDR1 SEHNR and CDR2 FQNEAQ (reference sequence). The chain's CDR3 is CASRRASEGSYNEQFF. DNA of the CDR3: TGTGCCAGCAGGAGGGCGTCTGAGGGCTCCTACAATGAGCAGTTCTTC.

The chain employs TRBV25-1 and TRBJ2-2, with D possibly being TRBD1 or TRBD2 (5 bases each). Germline V gene data show CDR1 as MGHDK and CDR2 as SYGVNS. V lost 4 bases to trimming and J lost 0 bases, with 12 bases between them. This CDR3 has 16 residues. Here the CDR3 reads CASSALGAANTGELFF. DNA for the CDR3: TGTGCCAGCAGTGCCCTCGGGGCAGCGAACACCGGGGAGCTGTTTTTT.

This clonotype was seen many times. The V call is TRBV11-2, the J call TRBJ2-3, with 11 bases lining up with TRBD2. CDR3 length equals 16 residues. Germline CDR1 and CDR2: SGHAT and FQNNGV. V was clipped by 1 base and J by 14 bases; unmatched bases: 14. CDR3 DNA sequence: TGTGCCAGCAGCTTAGTTCAGGGGACTAGCGGTTCCACTCTGTATTTT. Its protein product is CASSLVQGTSGSTLYF.

As regards this clonotype: A junction boundary mismatches the germline segment, possibly from a read error. The chain combines TRBV5-1 with TRBJ2-5; no definite D call. Germline V gene lookup returns CDR1 SGHRS and CDR2 YFSETQ. This CDR3 is built from 15 residues. Here the CDR3 DNA reads TGCGTCAGCAGCCGCATGGCAGGTTCCCAAGAGACCCAGTACTTC. Amino acids: CVSSRMAGSQETQYF. Full variable domain (rest looked up from reference TRBV5-1 and TRBJ2-5): KAGVTQTPRYLIKTRGQQVTLSCSPISGHRSVSWYQQTPGQGLQFLFEYFSETQRNKGNFPGRFSGRQFSNSRSEMNVSTLELGDSALYLCVSSRMAGSQETQYFGPGTRLLVL.

This clonotype was observed many times. J is TRBJ1-4 and V is TRBV19, with a tentative D call TRBD1 (6 bases). Germline CDR1 is LNHDA and CDR2 is SQIVND (reference sequence). Trimming removed 3 bases at V and 5 bases at J, with 13 bases between. This CDR3 has 15 residues. In DNA form, the CDR3 reads TGTGCCAGTAGTATCCCGACAGGCCTAAATGAAAAACTGTTTTTT. Protein sequence: CASSIPTGLNEKLFF.